This is a list of T cell receptor beta chains from one sample in a study of T cell repertoires in cytomegalovirus infection. TCRdb itself ran the reads through MiXCR, one entry per CDR3 protein. The data show approximately 1,000,000 distinct CDR3 sequences, around 29% seen once. These receptors are not linked to any known antigen. Sequencing used cultured CD8+ T cells from PBMCs, obtained from culture after CMV antigen stimulation. The receptors shown here come from a human donor in good health (CMV status not recorded). Some clones in this sample may be carry-over from other donors' samples. CDR3s include the opening cysteine and the closing phenylalanine or tryptophan. D genes are given only for firm matches. Clone size is given for some rows only: seen once, a few or many times, or a class if the clone is expanded.

abundance | j_gene | d_gene | v_gene | CDR3nt | CDR3aa
few | TRBJ2-2 | TRBD2 | TRBV4-1 | TGCGCCAGCAGCCAAGGACTAGCGGTAGTTGCGAACACCGGGGAGCTGTTTTTT | CASSQGLAVVANTGELFF
. | TRBJ1-2 | . | TRBV5-4 | TGTGCCAGCAGCTTGGACAGCCCTTTTGGCTACACCTTC | CASSLDSPFGYTF
. | TRBJ1-1 | . | TRBV15 | TGTGCCACCAGCAGAGGCGCAGGCGGCGAAGACACTGAAGCTTTCTTT | CATSRGAGGEDTEAFF
. | TRBJ1-3 | TRBD1 | TRBV5-1 | TGCGCCAGCAGCGGCCCGACAGGGGAATCTGGAAACACCATATATTTT | CASSGPTGESGNTIYF
. | TRBJ2-5 | . | TRBV7-9 | TGTGCCAGCAGCACTAGGAACGGGCGAGAGACCCAGTACTTC | CASSTRNGRETQYF
. | TRBJ1-6 | . | TRBV5-6 | TGTGCCAGCAGCCGAGGGGTATTATCACCCCTCCACTTT | CASSRGVLSPLHF
. | TRBJ2-2 | . | TRBV12-5 | TGTGCTAGTGGTTCCGGCCCAAGGACTCACAACACCGGGGAGCTGTTTTTT | CASGSGPRTHNTGELFF
once | TRBJ2-2 | . | TRBV7-6 | TGTGCCAGCACCCGGCGGGACACCGGGGAGCTGTTTTTT | CASTRRDTGELFF
many | TRBJ2-5 | . | TRBV7-9 | TGTGCCAGCAGCCCCCCCGGGAGTAGGGGCGAAAAGGAGACCCAGTACTTC | CASSPPGSRGEKETQYF
. | TRBJ2-7 | TRBD1 | TRBV20-1 | TGCAGTGCTGGTTCCTTCCGGGACAGCCCCTACGAGCAGTACTTC | CSAGSFRDSPYEQYF
. | TRBJ2-3 | . | TRBV29-1 | TGCAGCGTTGAAGAAGGGGACGGCACAGATACGCAGTATTTT | CSVEEGDGTDTQYF
few | TRBJ2-2 | TRBD1 | TRBV5-4 | TGTGCCAGCAGCCGAGACAGGGGCGCCGGGGAGCTGTTTTTT | CASSRDRGAGELFF
. | TRBJ2-1 | TRBD2 | TRBV4-1 | TGCGCCAGCAGCCCGGATGGGCGGGGGGTCCCCTCCTACAATGAGCAGTTCTTC | CASSPDGRGVPSYNEQFF
. | TRBJ2-3 | . | TRBV15 | TGTGCCACCAGCAGGGTGTGGGGGTTAGACTCCTATACCACAGATACGCAGTATTTT | CATSRVWGLDSYTTDTQYF
. | TRBJ2-1 | TRBD1 | TRBV11-2 | TGTGCCAGCAGCTCTAGAGGCGGACAGGGGTCATACAATGAGCAGTTCTTC | CASSSRGGQGSYNEQFF
few | TRBJ1-2 | . | TRBV20-1 | TGCAGTGCTAGAGGGACTCATGGCTACACCTTC | CSARGTHGYTF
few | TRBJ1-2 | . | TRBV28 | TGTGCCAGCAGTTTGTCGGCCTTGGATGGCTACACCTTC | CASSLSALDGYTF
. | TRBJ1-6 | . | TRBV7-9 | TGTGCCAGCAGCTACCGACAGGTATCACCCCTCCACTTT | CASSYRQVSPLHF
few | TRBJ1-2 | . | TRBV7-4 | TGTGCCAGCGGAGGACATATGTCAGGGGAAGGAGATGGCTACACCTTC | CASGGHMSGEGDGYTF
. | TRBJ2-7 | . | TRBV20-1 | TGCAGTGCTAGAGATCGTAGCGCTACCTACGAGCAGTACTTC | CSARDRSATYEQYF
few | TRBJ1-6 | TRBD1 | TRBV6-2/TRBV6-3 | TGTGCCAGCAGTGGGACAGGCCGGTCACCCCTCCACTTT | CASSGTGRSPLHF
few | TRBJ2-7 | TRBD1 | TRBV12-3/TRBV12-4 | TGTGCCAGCAGTTTAGAGGGACAGGAACCCTACGAGCAGTACTTC | CASSLEGQEPYEQYF
. | TRBJ1-1 | . | TRBV4-2 | TGTGCCAGCAGCCAAGAGCCGGGGGCGATCACTGAAGCTTTCTTT | CASSQEPGAITEAFF
once | TRBJ1-1 | . | TRBV27 | TGTGCCAGCAGTTTCTATACAGGAGACACTGAAGCTTTCTTT | CASSFYTGDTEAFF
few | TRBJ1-2 | . | TRBV5-4 | TGTGCCAGCAGCTTGGATTTGGGCAGGGACCTTTATGGCTACACCTTC | CASSLDLGRDLYGYTF
. | TRBJ2-3 | TRBD2 | TRBV5-4 | TGTGCCAGCAGCTTGGCCGGGCGGGGGACGTTAGATACGCAGTATTTT | CASSLAGRGTLDTQYF
. | TRBJ2-1 | . | TRBV5-4 | TGTGCCAGCAGCTTGGTCGGGGGCCTGAATGAGCAGTTCTTC | CASSLVGGLNEQFF
few | TRBJ2-1 | . | TRBV7-9 | TGTGCCAGCAGCCACGGGTGGGAGCAGTTCTTC | CASSHGWEQFF
. | TRBJ1-2 | TRBD1 | TRBV7-4 | TGTGCCAGCAGCTCTAGGGACAGGATGCTCGATGGCTACACCTTC | CASSSRDRMLDGYTF
. | TRBJ1-5 | . | TRBV5-5 | TGTGCCAGCAGGTTGACAGCCCAGGGGCAGCCCCAGCATTTT | CASRLTAQGQPQHF
. | TRBJ2-1 | TRBD2 | TRBV7-9 | TGTGCCAGCAGCCCCCCCTGGGAGGGGAACAATGAGCAGTTCTTC | CASSPPWEGNNEQFF
. | TRBJ1-2 | . | TRBV3-1 | TGTGCCAGCAGCCAAGACCGCCGCGACAGACACTATGGCTACACCTTC | CASSQDRRDRHYGYTF